This T cell receptor beta chain was retrieved from a study of cytomegalovirus exposure and HLA in healthy donors. Profiling relied on immunoSEQ multiplex PCR, and the TCRdb table lists in-frame clones only, not all of them. Of about 100,000 clones detected, just under 95% appear once; the ten largest clones hold 0.89%. Germline values: CDR1 SNHLY, CDR2 FYNNEI. The CDR3 totals 12 residues. V gave up 6 bases and J gave up 4 bases, with 10 bases separating them. Sequenced input: PBMCs. The chain couples TRBV2 to TRBJ2-7; D is possibly TRBD1 (6 bases). The TCR was taken from a woman between 18 and 29 years old in good health and CMV-seronegative. CDR3 in DNA: TGTGCCAGCAGCCCTACAGGGTACGAGCAGTACTTC. Translation gives CASSPTGYEQYF.